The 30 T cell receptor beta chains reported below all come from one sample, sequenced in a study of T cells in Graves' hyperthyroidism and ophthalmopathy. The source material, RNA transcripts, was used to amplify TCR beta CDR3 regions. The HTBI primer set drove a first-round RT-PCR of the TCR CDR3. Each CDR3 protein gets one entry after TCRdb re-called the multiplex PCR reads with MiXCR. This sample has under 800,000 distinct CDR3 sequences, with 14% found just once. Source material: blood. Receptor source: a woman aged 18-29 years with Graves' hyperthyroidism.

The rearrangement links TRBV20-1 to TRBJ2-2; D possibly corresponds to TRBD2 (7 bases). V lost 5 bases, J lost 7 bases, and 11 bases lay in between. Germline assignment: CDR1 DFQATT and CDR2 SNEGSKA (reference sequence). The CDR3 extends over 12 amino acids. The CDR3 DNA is TGCAGTGCTCGAGGGGGGGGCGGGGAGCTGTTTTTT. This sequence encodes CSARGGGGELFF.

CDR3 loop: CASSQAARGIIAKNIQYF. CDR3 sequence (DNA): TGCGCCAGCAGCCAAGCGGCCCGGGGGATTATAGCCAAAAACATTCAGTACTTC. The V and J genes are TRBV4-3 and TRBJ2-4, with D perhaps TRBD2 (6 bases). The V end lost 1 base, the J end lost 0 bases, and 16 bases lay between the germline ends. This CDR3 comprises 18 residues. CDR1 and CDR2 (germline): LGHNA, YSLEER.

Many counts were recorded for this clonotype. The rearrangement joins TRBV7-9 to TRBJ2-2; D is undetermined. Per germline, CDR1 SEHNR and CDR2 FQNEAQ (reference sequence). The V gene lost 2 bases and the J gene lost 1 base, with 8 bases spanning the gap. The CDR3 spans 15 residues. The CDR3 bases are TGTGCCAGCAGCTTAAGGGCGGTGAACACCGGGGAGCTGTTTTTT. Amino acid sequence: CASSLRAVNTGELFF. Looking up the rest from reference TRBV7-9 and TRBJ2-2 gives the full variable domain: DTGVSQNPRHKITKRGQNVTFRCDPISEHNRLYWYRQTLGQGPEFLTYFQNEAQLEKSRLLSDRFSAERPKGSFSTLEIQRTEQGDSAMYLCASSLRAVNTGELFFGEGSRLTVL.

The CDR3 sequence: CASSNWKRKNTGELFF. In DNA, the CDR3 is TGTGCCAGCAGCAATTGGAAGCGGAAGAACACCGGGGAGCTGTTTTTT. The chain carries TRBV9 and TRBJ2-2; D might be TRBD2 (5 bases). In germline, CDR1 is SGDLS, CDR2 YYNGEE. Deletions cut 4 bases from V and 1 base from J, with 14 bases between. This CDR3 has 16 residues.

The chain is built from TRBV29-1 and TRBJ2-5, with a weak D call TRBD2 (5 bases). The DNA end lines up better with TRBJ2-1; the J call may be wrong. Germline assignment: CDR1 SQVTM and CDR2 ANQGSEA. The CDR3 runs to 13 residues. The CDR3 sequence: CSARPGSEETQFF. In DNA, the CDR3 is TGCAGCGCCCGACCGGGGTCAGAAGAGACCCAGTTCTTC.

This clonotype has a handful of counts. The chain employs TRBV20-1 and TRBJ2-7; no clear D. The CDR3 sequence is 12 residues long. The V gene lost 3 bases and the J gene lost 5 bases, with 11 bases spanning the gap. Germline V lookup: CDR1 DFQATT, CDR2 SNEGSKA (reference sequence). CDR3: CSASRRENEQYF. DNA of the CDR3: TGCAGTGCTAGTCGACGAGAGAACGAGCAGTACTTC.

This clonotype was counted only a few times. The CDR3 reads CASSYGDSGNTEAFF. As DNA, the CDR3 is TGTGCCAGCAGTTACGGCGACAGTGGGAACACTGAAGCTTTCTTT. The chain is built from TRBV6-6 and TRBJ1-1; D is possibly TRBD1 (5 bases). The CDR3 runs 15 residues. CDR1 MNHNY and CDR2 SVGAGI come from the germline V gene (reference sequence). V was trimmed by 2 bases and J by 1 base, leaving 11 bases between them.

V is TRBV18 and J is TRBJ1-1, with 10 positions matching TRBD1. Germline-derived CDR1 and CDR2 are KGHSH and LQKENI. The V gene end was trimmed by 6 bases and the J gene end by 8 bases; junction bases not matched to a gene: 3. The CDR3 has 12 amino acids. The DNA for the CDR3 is TGTGCCAGCTCCGGGACAGGGGTCGAAGCTTTCTTT. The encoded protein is CASSGTGVEAFF.

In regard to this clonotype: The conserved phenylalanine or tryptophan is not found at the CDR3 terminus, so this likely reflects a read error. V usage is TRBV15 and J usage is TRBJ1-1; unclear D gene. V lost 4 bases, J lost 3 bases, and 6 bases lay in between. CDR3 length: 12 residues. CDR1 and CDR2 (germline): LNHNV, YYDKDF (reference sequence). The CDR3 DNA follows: TGTGCCACCAGCACCGGATACACTGAAGCTTTCTCT. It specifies CATSTGYTEAFS.

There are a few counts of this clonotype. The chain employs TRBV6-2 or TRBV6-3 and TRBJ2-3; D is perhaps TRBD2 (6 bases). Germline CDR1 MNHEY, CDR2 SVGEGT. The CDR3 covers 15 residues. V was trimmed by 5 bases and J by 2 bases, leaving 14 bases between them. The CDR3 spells CASSNTRGNTDTQYF. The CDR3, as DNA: TGTGCCAGCAGTAATACACGCGGGAACACAGATACGCAGTATTTT.

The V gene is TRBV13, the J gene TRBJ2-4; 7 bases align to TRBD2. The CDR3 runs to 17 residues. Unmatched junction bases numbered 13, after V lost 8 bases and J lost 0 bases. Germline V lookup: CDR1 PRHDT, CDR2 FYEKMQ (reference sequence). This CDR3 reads CASGDPSGTLAKNIQYF. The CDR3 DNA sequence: TGTGCCAGCGGAGATCCTAGCGGAACCTTAGCCAAAAACATTCAGTACTTC.

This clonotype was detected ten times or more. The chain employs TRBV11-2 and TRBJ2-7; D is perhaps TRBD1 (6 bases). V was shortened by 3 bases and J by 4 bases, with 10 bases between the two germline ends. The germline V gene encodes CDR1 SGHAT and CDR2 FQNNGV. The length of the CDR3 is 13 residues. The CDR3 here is CASSFQDSYEQYF. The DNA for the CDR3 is TGTGCCAGCAGCTTCCAGGACAGTTACGAGCAGTACTTC.

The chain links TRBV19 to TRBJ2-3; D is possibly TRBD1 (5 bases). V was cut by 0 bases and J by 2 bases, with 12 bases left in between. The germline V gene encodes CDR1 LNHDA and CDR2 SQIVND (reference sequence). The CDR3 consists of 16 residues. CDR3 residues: CASSIDGQGYTDTQYF. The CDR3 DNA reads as TGTGCCAGTAGTATAGATGGGCAGGGTTACACAGATACGCAGTATTTT.

CDR3 bases: TGTGCCATCGGGACAGTTTACAATGAGCAGTTCTTC. As protein: CAIGTVYNEQFF. V and J are TRBV10-3 and TRBJ2-1, with TRBD1 matching 7 bases. The CDR3 covers 12 residues. Losses at the gene ends were 8 bases for V and 4 bases for J; bases not matched to a gene: 2. The germline V gene has CDR1 ENHRY and CDR2 SYGVKD.

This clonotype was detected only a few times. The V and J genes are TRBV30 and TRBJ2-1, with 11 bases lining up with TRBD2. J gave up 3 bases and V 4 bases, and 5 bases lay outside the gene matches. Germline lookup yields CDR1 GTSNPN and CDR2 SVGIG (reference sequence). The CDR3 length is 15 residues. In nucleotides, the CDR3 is TGTGCCTGGAAACCGGGACTAGCGGACTACAATGAGCAGTTCTTC. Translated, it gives CAWKPGLADYNEQFF.

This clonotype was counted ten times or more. The CDR3 protein is CASSLNPTRTRGVQYF. In nucleotides, the CDR3 is TGTGCCAGCAGCTTAAACCCAACCCGGACTCGAGGCGTTCAGTACTTC. The chain couples TRBV7-2 to TRBJ2-4, with D perhaps matching TRBD2 (5 bases). V was cut by 2 bases and J by 11 bases, with 22 bases left in between. Looked up from germline, CDR1 is SGHTA and CDR2 is FQGNSA. The CDR3 is 16 residues long.

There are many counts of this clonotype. The CDR3 DNA follows: TGCAGTGCTCCCGAGGGGTCAGGTAGCAATCAGCCCCAGCATTTT. Translated: CSAPEGSGSNQPQHF. The V gene is TRBV20-1, the J gene TRBJ1-5; a possible D gene is TRBD1 (5 bases). Germline-derived CDR1 and CDR2 are DFQATT and SNEGSKA (reference sequence). CDR3 length equals 15 residues. V was shortened by 5 bases and J by 0 bases, with 14 bases between the two germline ends.

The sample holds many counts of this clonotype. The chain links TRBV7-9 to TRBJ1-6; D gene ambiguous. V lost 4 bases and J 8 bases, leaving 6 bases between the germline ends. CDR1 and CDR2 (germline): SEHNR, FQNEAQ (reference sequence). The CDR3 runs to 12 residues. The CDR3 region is CASSYGDSPLHF. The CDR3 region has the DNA TGTGCCAGCAGCTACGGCGATTCACCCCTCCACTTT. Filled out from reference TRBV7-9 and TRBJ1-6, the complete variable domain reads DTGVSQNPRHKITKRGQNVTFRCDPISEHNRLYWYRQTLGQGPEFLTYFQNEAQLEKSRLLSDRFSAERPKGSFSTLEIQRTEQGDSAMYLCASSYGDSPLHFGNGTRLTVT.

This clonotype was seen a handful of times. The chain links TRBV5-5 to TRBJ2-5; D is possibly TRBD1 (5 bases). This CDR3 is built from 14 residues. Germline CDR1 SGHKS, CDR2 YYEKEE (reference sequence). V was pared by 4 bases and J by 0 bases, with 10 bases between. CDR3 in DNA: TGTGCCAGCAGCCCTCACAGGAACCAAGAGACCCAGTACTTC. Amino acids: CASSPHRNQETQYF.

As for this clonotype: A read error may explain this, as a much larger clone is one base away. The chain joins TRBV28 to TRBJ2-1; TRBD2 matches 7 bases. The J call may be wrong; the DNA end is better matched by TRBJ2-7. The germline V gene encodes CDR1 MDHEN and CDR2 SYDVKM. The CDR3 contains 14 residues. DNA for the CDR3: TGTGCCAGCGCGGGAGTAGGGGACTACAATGAGCAGTACTTC. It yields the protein CASAGVGDYNEQYF.

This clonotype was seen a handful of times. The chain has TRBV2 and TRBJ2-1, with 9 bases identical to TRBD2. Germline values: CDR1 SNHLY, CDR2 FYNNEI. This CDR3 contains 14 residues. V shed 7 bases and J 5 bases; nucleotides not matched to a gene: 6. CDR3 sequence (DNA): TGTGCCAGCAATAAAGTAGCGGGAGACAATGAGCAGTTCTTC. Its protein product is CASNKVAGDNEQFF.

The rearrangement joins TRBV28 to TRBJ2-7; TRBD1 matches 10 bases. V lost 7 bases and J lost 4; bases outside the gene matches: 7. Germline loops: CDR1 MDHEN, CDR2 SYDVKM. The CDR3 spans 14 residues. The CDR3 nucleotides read TGTGCCAGCATCCTGGACAGGGGGTCGTACGAGCAGTACTTC. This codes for CASILDRGSYEQYF.

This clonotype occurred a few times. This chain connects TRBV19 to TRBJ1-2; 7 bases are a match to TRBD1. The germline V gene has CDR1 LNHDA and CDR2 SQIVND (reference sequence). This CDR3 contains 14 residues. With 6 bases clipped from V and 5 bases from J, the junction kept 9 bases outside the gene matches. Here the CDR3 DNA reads TGTGCCAGTAGCGGGGAGACAGGGAGATATGGCTACACCTTC. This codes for CASSGETGRYGYTF.

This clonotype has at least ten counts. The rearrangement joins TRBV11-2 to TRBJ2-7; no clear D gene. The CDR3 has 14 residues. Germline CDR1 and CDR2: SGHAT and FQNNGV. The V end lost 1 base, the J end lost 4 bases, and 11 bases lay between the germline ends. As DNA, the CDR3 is TGTGCCAGCAGCTTAGTAATTGAAGGATACGAGCAGTACTTC. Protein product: CASSLVIEGYEQYF.

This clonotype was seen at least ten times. CDR3 coding DNA: TGTGCCAGCAGCTTCCACGTCAGGGGGTCCGGAAATACGCAGTATTTT. Its translation is CASSFHVRGSGNTQYF. The V gene is TRBV13, the J gene TRBJ2-3, with 7 bases identical to TRBD1. Germline CDR1 PRHDT, CDR2 FYEKMQ (reference sequence). The trim removed 3 bases at V and 7 bases at J, leaving 13 bases unmatched. This CDR3 is built from 16 residues.

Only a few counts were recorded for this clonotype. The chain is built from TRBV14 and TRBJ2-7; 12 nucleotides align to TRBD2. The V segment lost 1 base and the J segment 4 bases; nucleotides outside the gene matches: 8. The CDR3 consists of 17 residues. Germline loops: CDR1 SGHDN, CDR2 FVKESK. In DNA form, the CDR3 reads TGTGCCAGCAGCCAAGGGTACCTAGCGGGAGGGCGGTACGAGCAGTACTTC. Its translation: CASSQGYLAGGRYEQYF.

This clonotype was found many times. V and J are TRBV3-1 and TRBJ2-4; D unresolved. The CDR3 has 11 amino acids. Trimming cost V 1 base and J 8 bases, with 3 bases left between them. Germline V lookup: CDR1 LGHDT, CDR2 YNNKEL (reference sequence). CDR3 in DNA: TGTGCCAGCAGCCAAGCGGACATTCAGTACTTC. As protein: CASSQADIQYF.

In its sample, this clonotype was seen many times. The CDR3 is CASTRLQTETQYF. In DNA, the CDR3 is TGTGCCAGCACTCGACTGCAAACGGAGACCCAGTACTTC. J is TRBJ2-5 and V is TRBV7-9; D unresolved. The CDR3 runs to 13 residues. Looked up from germline, CDR1 is SEHNR and CDR2 is FQNEAQ (reference sequence). Between the trimmed V and J ends, which lost 7 bases and 5 bases, there was a span of 14 bases.

In DNA, the CDR3 is TGCGCCAGCAGCCAAGAATTTGGACAGGGGGCGGTCTCTGGCTACACCTTC. It codes for CASSQEFGQGAVSGYTF. V usage is TRBV4-3 and J usage is TRBJ1-2, with 11 bases lining up with TRBD1. J lost 7 bases, V lost 0 bases, and 10 bases had no gene match. This CDR3 has 17 residues. The germline V gene has CDR1 LGHNA and CDR2 YSLEER.

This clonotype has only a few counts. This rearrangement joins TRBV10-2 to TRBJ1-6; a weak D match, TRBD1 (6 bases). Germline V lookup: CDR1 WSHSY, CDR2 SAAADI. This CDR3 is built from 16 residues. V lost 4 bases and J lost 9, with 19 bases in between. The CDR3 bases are TGCGCCAGCAGTGGGGTCCCGACAGGACCGGTTTCACCCCTCCACTTT. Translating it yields CASSGVPTGPVSPLHF.